A selection of T cell receptor beta chains follows, all from one sample in a study of CD8+ T cells in alopecia areata. The protocol was immunoSEQ multiplex PCR, while the TCRdb copy is restricted to in-frame clones and leaves out a portion. Of roughly 150,000 clones in the sample, about 54% were seen once. Sequenced: CD4+ T cells sorted from blood. These receptors came from a human donor in good health. Each CDR3 is given with its conserved first and last residue. D genes are given only for firm matches. Only some rows state a clone size, as once, few, many or a class for expanded clones.

once	TRBV7-9	TRBD1	TRBJ1-2	TGTGCCAGCAGCTCACAGACAGGGGCGGGTGGCTACACCTTC	CASSSQTGAGGYTF
few	TRBV29-1	TRBD2	TRBJ2-7	TGCAGCGTTGAAAAGGGACTAGCGGGACCCTACGAGCAGTACTTC	CSVEKGLAGPYEQYF
-	TRBV7-9	TRBD2	TRBJ2-7	TGTGCCAGCAGTCGCGCCGGGACTACTAACGAGCAGTACTTC	CASSRAGTTNEQYF
-	TRBV5-1	-	TRBJ2-5	TGCGCCAGCAGCCCCGGGACCCAACAAGAGACCCAGTACTTC	CASSPGTQQETQYF
-	TRBV30	-	TRBJ2-5	TGTGCCTGGATCTTAAGGCGGGTTCAAGAGACCCAGTACTTC	CAWILRRVQETQYF
few	TRBV5-8	-	TRBJ1-5	TGTGCCAGCAGCTTGGCCGACAACAGCAATCAGCCCCAGCATTTT	CASSLADNSNQPQHF
-	TRBV13	-	TRBJ2-7	TGTGCCAGCAGTGGGGGCACCGGCTACGAGCAGTACTTC	CASSGGTGYEQYF
-	TRBV5-1	TRBD2	TRBJ2-5	TGCGCCAGCAGCCCTCTAGCGGAAGAGACCCAGTACTTC	CASSPLAEETQYF
-	TRBV5-6	TRBD1	TRBJ1-5	TGTGCCAGCAGCTTTTCTTACTCACAGGGGAGTGCCCCCAATCAGCCCCAGCATTTT	CASSFSYSQGSAPNQPQHF
-	TRBV4-1	-	TRBJ2-1	TGCGCCAGCAGCCAAGTCTTGCGGATGAGCTCCTACAATGAGCAGTTCTTC	CASSQVLRMSSYNEQFF
-	TRBV30	TRBD2	TRBJ2-1	TGTGCCTGGAGGCCTAGCGGGATCTCCTACAATGAGCAGTTCTTC	CAWRPSGISYNEQFF
-	TRBV7-2	-	TRBJ2-7	TGTGCCAGCAGCCAACGGTACGAGCAGTACTTC	CASSQRYEQYF
-	TRBV6-6	-	TRBJ1-2	TGTGCCAGTACCAACGAGGGTATGAGGGGCTACACCTTC	CASTNEGMRGYTF
-	TRBV7-9	TRBD1	TRBJ1-5	TGTGCCAGCAGCCAGACAGGGGCTAGGGTTCAGCCCCAGCATTTT	CASSQTGARVQPQHF
few	TRBV10-3	-	TRBJ1-1	TGTGCCATCAGTGAGTCGGAGGGGACTGAAGCTTTCTTT	CAISESEGTEAFF
-	TRBV28	-	TRBJ2-6	TGTGCCAGCAGTTCCCGGGCGTTTGGCGGGTCTGGGGCCAACGTCCTGACTTTC	CASSSRAFGGSGANVLTF
-	TRBV15	TRBD1	TRBJ2-5	TGTGCCACCAGCAGGGACAGGGGAAAAGAGACCCAGTACTTC	CATSRDRGKETQYF
-	TRBV12-5	-	TRBJ2-5	TGTGCTAGTGGCCGCCTCGACGAAGAGACCCAGTACTTC	CASGRLDEETQYF
few	TRBV11-2	-	TRBJ2-5	TGTGCCAGCAGCTGGGAAATAGCGACTCAAGAGACCCAGTACTTC	CASSWEIATQETQYF
few	TRBV6-4	-	TRBJ2-1	TGTGCCAGCAGTGACACCTTCAGGGGCAATGAGCAGTTCTTC	CASSDTFRGNEQFF
-	TRBV5-1	-	TRBJ2-3	TGCGCCAGCAGCTTGACAGATACGCAGTATTTT	CASSLTDTQYF
-	TRBV5-4	TRBD1	TRBJ2-5	TGTGCCAGCAGCGAACAGGGGGCTGGGAGGGAGACCCAGTACTTC	CASSEQGAGRETQYF
-	TRBV5-1	-	TRBJ1-5	TGCGCCAGCAGCTTGACCGGAGGCAATCAGCCCCAGCATTTT	CASSLTGGNQPQHF
-	TRBV28	-	TRBJ1-2	TGTGCCAGCAGTCAGGGGAACTATGGCTACACCTTC	CASSQGNYGYTF
few	TRBV5-1	TRBD2	TRBJ2-1	TGCGCCAGCAGCTACACCGGACTAGCGGGAGTCTACAATGAGCAGTTCTTC	CASSYTGLAGVYNEQFF
-	TRBV29-1	TRBD1	TRBJ1-5	TGCAGCGCCTGGACAGGGAGCAATCAGCCCCAGCATTTT	CSAWTGSNQPQHF
-	TRBV4-1	-	TRBJ2-2	TGCGCCAGCAGCCCTGCCCGCACACACGCGAACACCGGGGAGCTGTTTTTT	CASSPARTHANTGELFF
-	TRBV5-1	TRBD1	TRBJ2-5	TGCGCCAGCAGCTCAAACAGGGGAGAGACCCAGTACTTC	CASSSNRGETQYF
-	TRBV15	TRBD1	TRBJ1-5	TGTGCCACCAGCAGAGCGAGGGGGCCCGGCAATCAGCCCCAGCATTTT	CATSRARGPGNQPQHF
once	TRBV29-1	-	TRBJ2-3	TGCAGCGTGTTACTGGGCGGTAAACGGGATACGCAGTATTTT	CSVLLGGKRDTQYF
once	TRBV30	-	TRBJ2-7	TGTGCCTGCTACACTATATCCTACGAGCAGTACTTC	CACYTISYEQYF
-	TRBV29-1	TRBD2	TRBJ2-7	TGCAGCGTCGGGACTAGAATGACCTACGAGCAGTACTTC	CSVGTRMTYEQYF
-	TRBV5-1	-	TRBJ2-3	TGCGCCAGCAGCTCCCAACGGTCTGGTACGCAGTATTTT	CASSSQRSGTQYF
-	TRBV9	-	TRBJ2-2	TGTGCCAGCAGCCCCCAGGGCATGAACACCGGGGAGCTGTTTTTT	CASSPQGMNTGELFF
-	TRBV5-1	-	TRBJ1-5	TGCGCCAGCAGCTTGGTCGGGGCGCCTAATCAGCCCCAGCATTTT	CASSLVGAPNQPQHF
few	TRBV4-1	TRBD2	TRBJ2-7	TGCGCCAGCAGCCAAGCCGGAAGGACTAGCGGAACCTACGAGCAGTACTTC	CASSQAGRTSGTYEQYF
-	TRBV6-6	-	TRBJ2-5	TGTGCCAGCAGTTCCCGACCCCAAGAGACCCAGTACTTC	CASSSRPQETQYF
-	TRBV19	TRBD2	TRBJ2-3	TGTGCCAGCGCCTATTGGGCGGGAGAGACAGATACGCAGTATTTT	CASAYWAGETDTQYF
-	TRBV10-3	-	TRBJ2-7	TGTGCCATCAGTGAGTCAGGAACAGGGCGGGACGAGCAGTACTTC	CAISESGTGRDEQYF
-	TRBV14	TRBD1	TRBJ2-1	TGTGCCAGCAGCCAAGCTCGGACAGGGTTCTACAATGAGCAGTTCTTC	CASSQARTGFYNEQFF
once	TRBV7-2	-	TRBJ2-7	TGTGCCAGCATCCCGCTTGCAGGGATCCTCATAAGCTCCTACGAGCAGTACTTC	CASIPLAGILISSYEQYF
-	TRBV15	TRBD2	TRBJ2-7	TGTGCCACCAGCCCCCGGACTAGCCGGCCCTACGAGCAGTACTTC	CATSPRTSRPYEQYF
-	TRBV19	TRBD1	TRBJ2-1	TGTGCCAGTACTCGACAGGGTCTCTACAATGAGCAGTTCTTC	CASTRQGLYNEQFF
-	TRBV25-1	TRBD2	TRBJ2-3	TGTGCCAGCAGAGGGACTAGCGGGTATACGCAGTATTTT	CASRGTSGYTQYF
-	TRBV15	-	TRBJ2-7	TGTGCCACCAGCAGATTTCCGGGACTGGACTCCTACGAGCAGTACTTC	CATSRFPGLDSYEQYF
-	TRBV5-1	-	TRBJ1-1	TGCGCCAGCAGCTTGGGCGCCGGGACGGTGAACACTGAAGCTTTCTTT	CASSLGAGTVNTEAFF
once	TRBV9	-	TRBJ1-2	TGTGCCAGCAGCGTAGGTGGGGTTCCTACGGGCTACACCTTC	CASSVGGVPTGYTF
-	TRBV7-9	-	TRBJ2-5	TGTGCCAGCAGCTTAGCGGGACTCGCAGAGACCCAGTACTTC	CASSLAGLAETQYF
once	TRBV30	-	TRBJ1-2	TGTGCCTGGAGTGTCGGGGCTAACTATGGCTACACCTTC	CAWSVGANYGYTF
-	TRBV5-1	-	TRBJ2-1	TGCGCCAGCAGCCTAGCGCGGAATGAGCAGTTCTTC	CASSLARNEQFF
-	TRBV7-9	-	TRBJ1-2	TGTGCCAGCAGCTTTGACGCCGACAGCTACACCTTC	CASSFDADSYTF